A selection of T cell receptor beta chains follows, all from one sample in a study of spatial heterogeneity in lung cancer. TCRdb processed the 5' RACE reads anew with MiXCR; each CDR3 protein has one entry. The table has 4,900 or so distinct CDR3 sequences, under 9.5% seen once. Sequences were derived from lung tumor tissue, sampled at surgery. The receptors come from a female donor with early-stage non-small cell lung cancer. Each CDR3 is given with its conserved first and last residue. D genes are given only for firm matches. Size values are once, few and many counts, or a class for expanded clones, and some rows have none.

cdr3_nt cdr3_aa d_call j_call v_call clone_size cdr3_length
TGTGCCAGCAGCCCTCGAGGTAGCGGGACCTACAATGAGCAGTTCTTC CASSPRGSGTYNEQFF TRBD2 TRBJ2-1 TRBV11-2 many 16
TGTGCCTGGGACCTACAGCGGGGCGGCACTGAAGCTTTCTTT CAWDLQRGGTEAFF NA TRBJ1-1 TRBV30 medium-sized 14
TGTGCCAGCAGCCAAAAGGGGCTAGCGGGAGTAAAGACCCAGTACTTC CASSQKGLAGVKTQYF TRBD2 TRBJ2-5 TRBV28 many 16
TGTGCCAGCAGCTCCCGTCGGGGGGGGCTGGGGGAGACCCAGTACTTC CASSSRRGGLGETQYF TRBD2 TRBJ2-5 TRBV5-6 many 16
TGTGCCAGCAGCACGGCCCCCCTAGCGGCCCAAGAGACCCAGTACTTC CASSTAPLAAQETQYF TRBD2 TRBJ2-5 TRBV12-3/TRBV12-4 many 16
TGTGCCAGCAGCTTAGGGGGCGAACACATTCAGTACTTC CASSLGGEHIQYF NA TRBJ2-4 TRBV7-9 few 13
TGCGCCAGCAGCCCCCAAGCGGCGGGAGGAACCGGGGAGCTGTTTTTT CASSPQAAGGTGELFF TRBD2 TRBJ2-2 TRBV5-1 NA 16
TGTGCCAGCAGTTATCCGAATTTAAATGGCTACACCTTC CASSYPNLNGYTF NA TRBJ1-2 TRBV6-2/TRBV6-3 many 13
TGCGCCAGCAGCCAAGATTTGGCCTTGGGGAAATCTGAAGCTTTCTTT CASSQDLALGKSEAFF NA TRBJ1-1 TRBV4-1 few 16
TGTGCCAGCAGTTACTCCAGACAGGGCTGGGATGAAAAACTGTTTTTT CASSYSRQGWDEKLFF TRBD1 TRBJ1-4 TRBV6-5 medium-sized 16
TGTGCCAGCAGCTTAGGGTTTGGGGGTGAAGCTTTCTTT CASSLGFGGEAFF NA TRBJ1-1 TRBV7-9 many 13
TGTGCCAGCAGCCCTGGGACTAGCGGATATCAAGAGACCCAGTACTTC CASSPGTSGYQETQYF TRBD2 TRBJ2-5 TRBV11-3 many 16
TGTGCCAGCAGTTCCAGGGAAGGGATGTCGTTCGAGCAGTACTTC CASSSREGMSFEQYF NA TRBJ2-7 TRBV27 medium-sized 15
TGTGCCAGCAGTTACTACGGGACAGGGGGAGAGACCCAGTACTTC CASSYYGTGGETQYF TRBD1 TRBJ2-5 TRBV6-2/TRBV6-3 many 15
TGTGCCAGCAGTGAAGCGAACAGGAATCAGCCCCAGCATTTT CASSEANRNQPQHF NA TRBJ1-5 TRBV2 many 14
TGTGCCAGCAGCCAACCGGACAATGAGCAGTTCTTC CASSQPDNEQFF NA TRBJ2-1 TRBV4-2 many 12
TGTGCCAGCAGCGCGTTAGCGGGAGGGCCCAATGAGCAGTTCTTC CASSALAGGPNEQFF TRBD2 TRBJ2-1 TRBV11-3 NA 15
TGTGCCAGCAGCCAAGAGATGGGGACAGGGGTTAATTCACCCCTCCACTTT CASSQEMGTGVNSPLHF TRBD1 TRBJ1-6 TRBV3-1 many 17
TGTGCCAGTAGTATTCTGCAGGGTGGCGGGGAGCTGTTTTTT CASSILQGGGELFF NA TRBJ2-2 TRBV19 few 14
TGTGCCAGTAGTGACATAAGGGGTTCCAGCAATCAGCCCCAGCATTTT CASSDIRGSSNQPQHF NA TRBJ1-5 TRBV19 many 16
TGCAGTGCTTTGGGCGAGAACACCGGGGAGCTGTTTTTT CSALGENTGELFF NA TRBJ2-2 TRBV20-1 NA 13